This T cell receptor (beta chain) comes out of a study of blood T cell repertoires in COVID-19. This clone was observed a single time. Under the authors' procedure: Researchers report that nucleated cell counts were estimated from reference gene primer amplification. This table comes from immunoSEQ multiplex PCR, and its TCRdb copy is limited to in-frame clones, with some not included. That table is the source of V, J and clone size, and D and trimming were worked out from the DNA. The data contain around 70,000 clones, 84% of them singletons. The CDR3 is made up of 11 amino acids. Trimming pared 7 bases from V and 3 bases from J, leaving 5 bases between.

The sample comprised peripheral blood. The chain has TRBV12-3 or TRBV12-4 and TRBJ2-3; no clear D gene. The sequence was obtained from a man between 65 and 80 years old with acute or convalescent COVID-19. The CDR3 DNA is TGTGCCAGCAAGCAAACAGATACGCAGTATTTT. Its translation is CASKQTDTQYF.